This is a list of T cell receptor beta chains from one sample in a study of blood T cell repertoires in COVID-19. Here immunoSEQ multiplex PCR was the method, and the copy in TCRdb shows in-frame clones only, minus some. The top ten clones hold approximately 0.65% of a sample with more than 400,000 clones, about 90% of them seen once. The source material was PBMCs or T cells enriched from blood (not recorded which). These receptors all stem from a man younger than 35 who had recovered from COVID-19. Each CDR3 is given with its conserved first and last residue.

TRBV28	CASRPRERHNSPLHF
TRBV3-1/TRBV3-2	CASSRRGREYGYTF
TRBV20-1	CSASTGNQPQHF
TRBV6-5	CASSYLADGELFF
TRBV5-1	CASSSTGETYNEQFF
TRBV5-1	CASSGLGGPTMNTEAFF
TRBV11-1	CASSSLQGRPYNTQYF
TRBV28	CASSPGRGTHLRSTDTQYF
TRBV11-3	CASSLAPGRDEAFF
TRBV2	CASRLGQGVNTEAFF
TRBV7-9	CASSLQGETGELFF
TRBV19	CASSLGESQHF
TRBV7-9	CASSLALAPTNEKLFF
TRBV18	CASSELPSSYNEQFF
TRBV12-3/TRBV12-4	CASSLGAWYGYTF
TRBV7-3	CASSLGQGDSPLHF